A single sample is the source of the 2 T cell receptor beta chains below, sequenced in a study of Ad26.COV2.S vaccination and SARS-CoV-2 variants. Treatment noted: about 20 received Ad26.COV2.S at low or high dose, single or two shots; roughly five received placebo; per-sample allocation not given. The study sampled participants on day 63 after the first vaccine or placebo injection. Generated by immunoSEQ multiplex PCR, the TCRdb table keeps only in-frame clones and is missing some. This table holds approximately 280,000 clones, about 90% found once. The sequences come from peripheral blood, collected in a trial of Ad26.COV2.S vaccine versus placebo. The receptors were sampled from a person aged 18-60 years who received the Ad26.COV2.S COVID-19 vaccine or a placebo.

The V and J genes are TRBV5-1 and TRBJ2-2; D gene unclear. Germline-derived CDR1 and CDR2 are SGHRS and YFSETQ. The V and J ends lost 0 bases and 0 bases respectively, with 9 bases between them. The length of the CDR3 is 16 residues. The CDR3 DNA is TGCGCCAGCAGCTTGGTGGTAGCTCCGAACACCGGGGAGCTGTTTTTT. It translates to CASSLVVAPNTGELFF.

The genes are TRBV7-9 and TRBJ2-3; D is uncertain. Trimming removed 5 bases from V and 4 bases from J, with 10 bases in between. The germline CDR1 and CDR2 sequences are SEHNR and FQNEAQ (reference sequence). The CDR3 loop spans 13 amino acids. The chain's CDR3 is CASSPLLADTQYF. As DNA, the CDR3 is TGTGCCAGCAGCCCACTCTTAGCAGATACGCAGTATTTT.